A selection of T cell receptor beta chains follows, all from one sample in a study of shared clonotypes between healthy human individuals. Repertoires were generated with immunoSEQ multiplex PCR, while TCRdb's copy carries only in-frame clones and drops some. The profile shows some 2 million clones, less than 95% of them singletons. Specimen: naive CD8+ T cells sorted from blood. The source of these receptors is a man between 18 and 35 years old in good health. CDR3s include the opening cysteine and the closing phenylalanine or tryptophan.

TRBV13	TRBJ2-7	CASSGVSYEQYF
TRBV11-2	TRBJ2-3	CASSPATGGATDTQYF
TRBV7-2	TRBJ2-1	CASSLGWAGATYNEQFF
TRBV4-1	TRBJ1-2	CASSQFGTGGADYGYTF
TRBV7-9	TRBJ1-2	CASSFEGPHYGYTF
TRBV7-9	TRBJ2-5	CASSPTGVELETQYF
TRBV28	TRBJ1-1	CASRVTGSTEAFF
TRBV5-8	TRBJ2-7	CASSYRDSNSYEQYF
TRBV9	TRBJ2-3	CASSSSGREDTQYF
TRBV27	TRBJ2-7	CASSLSPGTGTHEQYF
TRBV9	TRBJ2-5	CASSANYLETQYF
TRBV4-3	TRBJ2-7	CASSQDRIGAAYEQYF
TRBV5-4	TRBJ2-7	CASRPMVSSYEQYF
TRBV9	TRBJ2-7	CASSVGIAGGYEQYF
TRBV9	TRBJ2-6	CASSLGTAPTYSGANVLTF
TRBV28	TRBJ2-7	CASRAPARGAYEQYF
TRBV27	TRBJ2-1	CASSPRGSLNEQFF
TRBV7-9	TRBJ2-1	CASRRESYNEQFF
TRBV6-1	TRBJ1-1	CASRGTANTEAFF
TRBV6-5	TRBJ1-4	CASSTEPTIYEKLFF
TRBV28	TRBJ1-5	CASSHPRDTPRGSNQPQHF
TRBV28	TRBJ1-1	CASTLTVRNTEAFF
TRBV11-3	TRBJ2-1	CASSLGGEQFF
TRBV4-1	TRBJ2-3	CASSQDQGGGSTDTQYF
TRBV2	TRBJ2-7	CASSEAVGGYEQYF
TRBV10-3	TRBJ2-1	CAISEPTPLAGGSNEQFF
TRBV6-5	TRBJ2-1	CASSYSAGSSYNEQFF
TRBV19	TRBJ2-2	CASSSGTSGRAVNTGELFF
TRBV2	TRBJ1-5	CASRESGGHQPQHF
TRBV19	TRBJ1-2	CASSILREDYGYTF
TRBV7-9	TRBJ2-7	CASSTWGANEQYF
TRBV27	TRBJ2-1	CASSLLTGSSYNEQFF
TRBV4-3	TRBJ2-5	CASSQDRASNRLAGDQETQYF
TRBV6-1	TRBJ1-6	CASSDFTTGALRDSPLHF
TRBV27	TRBJ2-7	CASRQFQGINYEQYF
TRBV30	TRBJ2-3	CAWSVRGSGSWADTQYF
TRBV4-3	TRBJ2-7	CASSPGTGTPYEQYF
TRBV27	TRBJ2-7	CASSLRWGQGSYEQYF
TRBV19	TRBJ2-3	CASGWDSEDTQYF
TRBV29-1	TRBJ1-1	CSVEELGNTEAFF
TRBV30	TRBJ1-5	CAWSYGQAGNQPQHF
TRBV30	TRBJ1-2	CAWSVAFGGYTF
TRBV27	TRBJ1-2	CASSSRGAWEGYTF
TRBV7-6	TRBJ2-3	CASSQGLAGGPDTQYF
TRBV27	TRBJ2-2	CASSLRAGGELFF
TRBV7-2	TRBJ2-3	CASSPLGPTDTQYF
TRBV6-6	TRBJ2-1	CASSSRVSGRAIAPFF
TRBV7-9	TRBJ2-5	CASSLIGATQGEQETQYF